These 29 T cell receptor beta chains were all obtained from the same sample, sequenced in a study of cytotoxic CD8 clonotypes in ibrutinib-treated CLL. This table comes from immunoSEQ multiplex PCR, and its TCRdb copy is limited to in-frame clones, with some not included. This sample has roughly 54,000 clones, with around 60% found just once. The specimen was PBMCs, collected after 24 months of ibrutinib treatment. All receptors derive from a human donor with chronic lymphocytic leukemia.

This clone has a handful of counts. CDR3 DNA sequence: TGTGCCAGCAGCTTTCGACAGGGGGTCTCAGGCTACACCTTC. Translation: CASSFRQGVSGYTF. J is TRBJ1-2 and V is TRBV6-5; 9 nucleotides agree with TRBD1. J was trimmed by 8 bases and V by 6 bases; bases with no gene match: 10. The CDR3 is made up of 14 amino acids. Germline values: CDR1 MNHEY, CDR2 SVGAGI.

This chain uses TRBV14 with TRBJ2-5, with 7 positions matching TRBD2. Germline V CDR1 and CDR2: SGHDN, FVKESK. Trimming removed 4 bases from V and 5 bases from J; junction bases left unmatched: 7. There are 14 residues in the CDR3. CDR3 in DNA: TGTGCCAGCAGCCGGACTAGTGGGGAGGAGACCCAGTACTTC. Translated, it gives CASSRTSGEETQYF.

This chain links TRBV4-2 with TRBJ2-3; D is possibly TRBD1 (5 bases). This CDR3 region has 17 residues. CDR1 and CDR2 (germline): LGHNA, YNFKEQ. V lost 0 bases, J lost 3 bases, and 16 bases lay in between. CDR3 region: CASSQEGDPKGTDTQYF. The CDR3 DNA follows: TGTGCCAGCAGCCAAGAAGGAGACCCCAAGGGGACAGATACGCAGTATTTT.

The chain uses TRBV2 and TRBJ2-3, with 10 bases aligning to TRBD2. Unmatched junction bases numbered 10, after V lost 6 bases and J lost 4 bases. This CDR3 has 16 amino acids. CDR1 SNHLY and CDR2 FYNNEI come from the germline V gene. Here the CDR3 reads CASSAPGLARADTQYF. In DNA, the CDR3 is TGTGCCAGCAGCGCACCGGGACTAGCGCGGGCAGATACGCAGTATTTT.

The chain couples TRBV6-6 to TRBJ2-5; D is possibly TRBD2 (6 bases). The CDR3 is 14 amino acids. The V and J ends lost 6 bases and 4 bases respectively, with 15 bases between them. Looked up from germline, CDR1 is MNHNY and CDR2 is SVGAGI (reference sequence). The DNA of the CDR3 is TGTGCCAGCAGGTCCCCGGGACTTTTAGAGACCCAGTACTTC. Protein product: CASRSPGLLETQYF.

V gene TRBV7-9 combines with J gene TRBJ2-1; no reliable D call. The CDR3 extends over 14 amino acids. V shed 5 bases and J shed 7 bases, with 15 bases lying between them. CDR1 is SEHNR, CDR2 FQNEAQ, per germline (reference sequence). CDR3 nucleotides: TGTGCCAGCAGCCCGATGAGTAGAACGAATGAGCAGTTCTTC. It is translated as CASSPMSRTNEQFF. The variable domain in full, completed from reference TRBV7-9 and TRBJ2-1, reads DTGVSQNPRHKITKRGQNVTFRCDPISEHNRLYWYRQTLGQGPEFLTYFQNEAQLEKSRLLSDRFSAERPKGSFSTLEIQRTEQGDSAMYLCASSPMSRTNEQFFGPGTRLTVL.

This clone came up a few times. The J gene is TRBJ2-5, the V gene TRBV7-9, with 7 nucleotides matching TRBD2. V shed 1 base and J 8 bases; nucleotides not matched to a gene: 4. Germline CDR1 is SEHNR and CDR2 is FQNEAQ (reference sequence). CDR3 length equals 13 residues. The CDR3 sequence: CASSLVGGRTQYF. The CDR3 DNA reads TGTGCCAGCAGCTTAGTCGGGGGGAGAACCCAGTACTTC.

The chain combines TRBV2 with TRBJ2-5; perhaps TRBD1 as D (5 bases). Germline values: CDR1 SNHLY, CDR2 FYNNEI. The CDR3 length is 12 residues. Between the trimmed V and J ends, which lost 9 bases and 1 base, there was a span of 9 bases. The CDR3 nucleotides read TGTGCCAGTTCGACAGTCCAAGAGACCCAGTACTTC. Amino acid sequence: CASSTVQETQYF.

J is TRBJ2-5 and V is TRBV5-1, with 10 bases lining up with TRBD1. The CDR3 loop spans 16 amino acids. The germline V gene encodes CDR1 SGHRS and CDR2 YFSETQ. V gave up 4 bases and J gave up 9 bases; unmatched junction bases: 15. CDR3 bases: TGCGCCAGCAGCCCCGTCCCGGGACAGGGGACCAGGGCCCAGTACTTC. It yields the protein CASSPVPGQGTRAQYF.

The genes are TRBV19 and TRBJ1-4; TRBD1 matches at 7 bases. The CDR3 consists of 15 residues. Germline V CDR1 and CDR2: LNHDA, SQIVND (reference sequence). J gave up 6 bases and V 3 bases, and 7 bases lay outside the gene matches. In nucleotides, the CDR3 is TGTGCCAGTAGTATGGGGAGGGGGCGAGATGAAAAACTGTTTTTT. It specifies CASSMGRGRDEKLFF. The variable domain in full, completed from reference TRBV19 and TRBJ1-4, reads DGGITQSPKYLFRKEGQNVTLSCEQNLNHDAMYWYRQDPGQGLRLIYYSQIVNDFQKGDIAEGYSVSREKKESFPLTVTSAQKNPTAFYLCASSMGRGRDEKLFFGSGTQLSVL.

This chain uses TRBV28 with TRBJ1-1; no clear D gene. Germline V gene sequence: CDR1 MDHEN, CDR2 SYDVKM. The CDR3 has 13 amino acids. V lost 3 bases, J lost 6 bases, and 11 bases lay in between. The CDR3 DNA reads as TGTGCCAGCAGTTTTGTTCGGGGATCTGAAGCTTTCTTT. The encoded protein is CASSFVRGSEAFF.

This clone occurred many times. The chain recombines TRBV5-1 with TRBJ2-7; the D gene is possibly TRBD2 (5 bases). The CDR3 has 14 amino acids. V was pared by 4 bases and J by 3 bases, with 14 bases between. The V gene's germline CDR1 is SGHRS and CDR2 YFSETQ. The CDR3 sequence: CASSTAEGVYEQYF. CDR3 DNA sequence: TGCGCCAGCAGCACAGCTGAGGGTGTCTACGAGCAGTACTTC.

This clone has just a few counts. The CDR3 reads CATRTGNTEAFF. CDR3 DNA: TGTGCCACCAGGACAGGGAACACTGAAGCTTTCTTT. This chain links TRBV10-3 with TRBJ1-1; the match to TRBD1 covers 7 bases. The J segment lost 1 base and the V segment lost 10 bases, leaving 3 bases of the junction unmatched. The V gene's germline CDR1 is ENHRY and CDR2 SYGVKD. CDR3 length: 12 amino acids.

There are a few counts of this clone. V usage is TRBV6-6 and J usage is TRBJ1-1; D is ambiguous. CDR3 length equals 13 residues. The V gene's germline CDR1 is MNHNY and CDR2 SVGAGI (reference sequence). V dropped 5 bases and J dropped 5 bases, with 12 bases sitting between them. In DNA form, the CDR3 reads TGTGCCAGCAGTGATAGACATGGGACTGAAGCTTTCTTT. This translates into CASSDRHGTEAFF.

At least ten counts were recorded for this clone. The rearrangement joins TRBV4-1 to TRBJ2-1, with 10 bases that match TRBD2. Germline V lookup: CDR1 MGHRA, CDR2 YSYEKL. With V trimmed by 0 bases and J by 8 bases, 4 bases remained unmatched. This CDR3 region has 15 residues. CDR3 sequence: CASSQESGGAYEQFF. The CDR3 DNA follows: TGCGCCAGCAGCCAAGAAAGCGGGGGGGCCTATGAGCAGTTCTTC.

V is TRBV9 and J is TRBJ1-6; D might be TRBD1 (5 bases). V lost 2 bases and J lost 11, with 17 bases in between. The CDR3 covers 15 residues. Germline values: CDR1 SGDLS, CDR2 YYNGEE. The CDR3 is CASSVSGTKGPPLHF. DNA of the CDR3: TGTGCCAGCAGCGTCAGTGGGACCAAGGGCCCACCCCTCCACTTT.

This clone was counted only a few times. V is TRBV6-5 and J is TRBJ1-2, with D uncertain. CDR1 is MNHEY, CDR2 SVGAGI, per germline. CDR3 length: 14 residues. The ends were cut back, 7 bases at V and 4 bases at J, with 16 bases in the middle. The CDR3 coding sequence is TGTGCCAGCACCAACCGCGCGGGTTTCTATGGCTACACCTTC. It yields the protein CASTNRAGFYGYTF.

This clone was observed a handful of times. CDR3 sequence: CASSGTGGNQPQHF. Here the CDR3 DNA reads TGTGCCAGCAGTGGGACAGGGGGCAATCAGCCCCAGCATTTT. The chain combines TRBV6-1 with TRBJ1-5; TRBD1 matches at 9 bases. This CDR3 is 14 amino acids long. The V segment lost 4 bases and the J segment 2 bases; nucleotides outside the gene matches: 0. Germline-derived CDR1 and CDR2 are MNHNS and SASEGT.

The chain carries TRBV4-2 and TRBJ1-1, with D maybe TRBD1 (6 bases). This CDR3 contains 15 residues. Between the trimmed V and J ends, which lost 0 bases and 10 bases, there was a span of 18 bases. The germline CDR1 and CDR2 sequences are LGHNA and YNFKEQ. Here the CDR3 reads CASSQEFINRDIAFF. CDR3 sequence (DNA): TGTGCCAGCAGCCAAGAGTTCATCAACCGGGACATAGCTTTCTTT.

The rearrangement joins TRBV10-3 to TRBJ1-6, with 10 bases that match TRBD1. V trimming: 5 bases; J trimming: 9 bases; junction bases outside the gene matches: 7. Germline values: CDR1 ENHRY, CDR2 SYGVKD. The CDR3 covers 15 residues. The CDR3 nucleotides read TGTGCCATCAGTCCCGGACAGGGGGTTGGTTCACCCCTCCACTTT. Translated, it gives CAISPGQGVGSPLHF.

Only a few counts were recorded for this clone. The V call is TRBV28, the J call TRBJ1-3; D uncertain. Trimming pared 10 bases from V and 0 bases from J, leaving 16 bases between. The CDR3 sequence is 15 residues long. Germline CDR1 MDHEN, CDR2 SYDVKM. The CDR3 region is CATYRPFISGNTIYF. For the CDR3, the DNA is TGTGCCACATACCGCCCATTTATCTCTGGAAACACCATATATTTT.

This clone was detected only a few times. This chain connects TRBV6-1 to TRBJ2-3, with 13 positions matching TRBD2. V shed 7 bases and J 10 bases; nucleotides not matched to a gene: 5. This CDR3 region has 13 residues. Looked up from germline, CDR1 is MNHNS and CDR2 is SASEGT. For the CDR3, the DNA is TGTGCCAGCATGGGACTAGCGGGGACGGCGCAGTATTTT. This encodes CASMGLAGTAQYF.

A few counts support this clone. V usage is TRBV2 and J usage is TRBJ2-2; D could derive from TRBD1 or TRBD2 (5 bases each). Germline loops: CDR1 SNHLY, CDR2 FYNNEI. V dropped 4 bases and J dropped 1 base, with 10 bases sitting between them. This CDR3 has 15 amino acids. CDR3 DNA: TGTGCCAGCAGTGCCTCGGGGCTGAACACCGGGGAGCTGTTTTTT. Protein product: CASSASGLNTGELFF.

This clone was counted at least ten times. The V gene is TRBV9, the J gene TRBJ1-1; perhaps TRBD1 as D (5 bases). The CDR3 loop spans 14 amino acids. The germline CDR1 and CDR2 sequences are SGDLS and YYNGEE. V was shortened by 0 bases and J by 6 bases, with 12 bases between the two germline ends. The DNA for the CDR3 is TGTGCCAGCAGCGTAGTCGAGCGGGGACCTGAAGCTTTCTTT. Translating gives CASSVVERGPEAFF.

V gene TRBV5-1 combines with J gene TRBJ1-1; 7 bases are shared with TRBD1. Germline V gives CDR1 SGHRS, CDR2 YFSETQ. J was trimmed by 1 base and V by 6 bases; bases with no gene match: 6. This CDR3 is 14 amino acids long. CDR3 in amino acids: CASTSGTANTEAFF. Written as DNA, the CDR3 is TGCGCCAGCACCTCTGGGACAGCGAACACTGAAGCTTTCTTT.

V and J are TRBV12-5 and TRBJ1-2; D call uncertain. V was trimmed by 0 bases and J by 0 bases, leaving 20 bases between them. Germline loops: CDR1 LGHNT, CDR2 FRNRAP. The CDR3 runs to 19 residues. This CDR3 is CASGLVPPAGRSANYGYTF. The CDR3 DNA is TGTGCTAGTGGTTTGGTACCCCCGGCAGGCCGGAGCGCTAACTATGGCTACACCTTC.

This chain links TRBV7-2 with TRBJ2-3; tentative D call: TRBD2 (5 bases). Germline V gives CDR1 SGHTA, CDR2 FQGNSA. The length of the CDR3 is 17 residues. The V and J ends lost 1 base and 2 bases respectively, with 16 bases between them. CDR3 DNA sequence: TGTGCCAGCAGCTTAGGTATAGATAGCGTCCTCACAGATACGCAGTATTTT. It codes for CASSLGIDSVLTDTQYF.

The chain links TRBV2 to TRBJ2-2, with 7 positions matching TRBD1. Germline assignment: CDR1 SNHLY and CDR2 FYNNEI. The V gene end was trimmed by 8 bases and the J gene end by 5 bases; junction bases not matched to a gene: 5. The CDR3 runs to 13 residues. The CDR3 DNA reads TGTGCCAGCGGCTCACAGGGGACCGGGGAGCTGTTTTTT. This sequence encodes CASGSQGTGELFF.

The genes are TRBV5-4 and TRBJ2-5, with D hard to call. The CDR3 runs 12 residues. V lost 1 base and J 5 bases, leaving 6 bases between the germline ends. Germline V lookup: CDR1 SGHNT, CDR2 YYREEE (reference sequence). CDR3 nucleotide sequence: TGTGCCAGCAGCTTGTTCGGTGAGACCCAGTACTTC. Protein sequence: CASSLFGETQYF.